Detailed here is one T cell receptor (beta chain). Its specificity is unknown. Whole blood that had not undergone T cell sorting provided the isolated total RNA. TCRdb derives one entry per CDR3 protein from the 5' RACE reads, leaving out DNA. The sample totals about 420,000 distinct CDR3 sequences. The data derive from a study of monozygotic twins with inflammatory bowel disease. Findings of the study overall: IBD patients exhibited fewer clonotypes shared with other individuals than healthy twins, particularly with disease activity. IBD patients displayed reduced TCRbeta diversity (inverse Simpson) when set against healthy co-twins. Differing T cell subtypes remained indistinguishable.

The CDR3 extends over 13 amino acids. CDR1 SSHAT and CDR2 FNYEAQ come from the germline V gene (reference sequence). The clonotype was recovered from a human donor with ulcerative colitis or Crohn's disease, or a healthy co-twin of an affected twin (not recorded which). The chain uses TRBV7-7 and TRBJ2-1; TCRdb calls TRBD2, which cannot be checked without DNA. The source material was blood. The CDR3 is CASSSGLADEQFF.